This T cell receptor (beta chain) was captured by sequencing in a study of early T cells in non-severe SARS-CoV-2 infection. Findings and caveats of the study: VDJdb-based annotation leaned toward anti-spike CD8 responses and missed private and CD4 specificities.

CDR1 and CDR2 from the germline V gene are LGHDT and YNNKEL (reference sequence). The V gene end was trimmed by 4 bases and the J gene end by 5 bases; junction bases not matched to a gene: 10. The length of the CDR3 is 15 residues. Individually, cDNA molecules had unique molecular identifiers attached to them. One entry per CDR3 protein results from TCRdb running MiXCR on the 5' RACE reads. The sample lists approximately 65,000 distinct CDR3 sequences, roughly an eighth occurring once. This clonotype turned up a few times. Its antigen remains unidentified. The sequence derives from an adult who was a healthcare worker with PCR-confirmed SARS-CoV-2 infection or an uninfected control (not recorded which). V is TRBV3-1 and J is TRBJ2-5, with 7 bases lining up with TRBD2. The material sequenced was whole blood. The CDR3 DNA reads as TGTGCCAGCAGCCCGTGGGAGGGGAGGGGCGAGACCCAGTACTTC. Translating it yields CASSPWEGRGETQYF.